This T cell receptor beta chain was profiled in a study of low-dose radiotherapy and immunotherapy resistance in tumors. Study context: Participants in Cohort 2 were given 1 Gy per fraction every two weeks, for 13 Gy over 26 weeks.

The time point here: after trial treatment. The treatment is: LDRT plus nivolumab, ipilimumab, low-dose cyclophosphamide and aspirin (RACIN trial). The germline CDR1 and CDR2 sequences are KGHSH and LQKENI. Trimming cost V 4 bases and J 5 bases, with 12 bases left between them. CDR3 length: 14 residues. Priming of first-strand cDNA relied on TRAV- and TRBV-specific primers (covering alpha and beta chains). Amplification of TCRs used a constant-region primer and V-primer adapter for approximately 18 PCR cycles. TCRdb independently ran MiXCR on the reads; one entry per CDR3 protein. The data contain some 38,000 distinct CDR3 sequences, under 25% of them singletons.

The clonotype was recovered from a female donor with ovarian cancer. The V and J genes are TRBV18 and TRBJ2-1; D is ambiguous. The sequenced sample was PBMCs, obtained after low-dose radiotherapy plus immunotherapy. CDR3 region: CASSLWAADNEQFF. CDR3 sequence (DNA): TGTGCCAGCTCACTGTGGGCCGCCGACAATGAGCAGTTCTTC.